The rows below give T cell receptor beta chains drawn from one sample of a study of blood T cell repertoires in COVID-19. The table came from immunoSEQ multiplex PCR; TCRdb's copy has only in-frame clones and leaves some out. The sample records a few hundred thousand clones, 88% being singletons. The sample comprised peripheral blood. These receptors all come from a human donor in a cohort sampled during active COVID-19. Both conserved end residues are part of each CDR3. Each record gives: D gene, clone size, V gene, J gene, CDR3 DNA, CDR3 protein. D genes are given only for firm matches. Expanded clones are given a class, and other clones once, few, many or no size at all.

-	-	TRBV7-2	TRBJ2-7	TGTGCCAGCAGCTTATTGGGGGGTCGAAACGAGCAGTACTTC	CASSLLGGRNEQYF
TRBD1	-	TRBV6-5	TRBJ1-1	TGTGCCAGCAGTCTCCGACAGGGTGCTGAAGCTTTCTTT	CASSLRQGAEAFF
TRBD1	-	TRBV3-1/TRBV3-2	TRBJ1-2	TGTGCCAGCAGCCAGGAACAGGGGAATGGCTACACCTTC	CASSQEQGNGYTF
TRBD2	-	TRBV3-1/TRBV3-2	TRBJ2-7	TGTGCCAGCAGCCAAGATCGGGCTAGCGGGAGCTCCTACGAGCAGTACTTC	CASSQDRASGSSYEQYF
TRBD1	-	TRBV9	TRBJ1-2	TGTGCCAGCAGCGTAGCGGGACAGGGAGACTATGGCTACACCTTC	CASSVAGQGDYGYTF
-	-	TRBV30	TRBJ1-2	TGTGCCTGGAGTGTACCCCCGGGTGGCTACACCTTC	CAWSVPPGGYTF
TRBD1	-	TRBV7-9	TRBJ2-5	TGTGCCAGCAGCTTACAGGGGGCGAGGGAGACCCAGTACTTC	CASSLQGARETQYF
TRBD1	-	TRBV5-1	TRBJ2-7	TGCGCCAGCAGCCGGGACAGCACCGACTACGAGCAGTACTTC	CASSRDSTDYEQYF
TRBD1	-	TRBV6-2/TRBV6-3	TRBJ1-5	TGTGCCAGCAGTTACTCGGGGACAGGGAATCAGCCCCAGCATTTT	CASSYSGTGNQPQHF
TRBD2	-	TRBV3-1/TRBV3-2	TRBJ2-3	TGTGCCAGCAGCCTACAGCCTGGCGGGGGACTTGCAGATACGCAGTATTTT	CASSLQPGGGLADTQYF
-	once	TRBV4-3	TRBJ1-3	TGCGCCAGCAGCCAAGGCCTAGCCCGCTCTGGAAACACCATATATTTT	CASSQGLARSGNTIYF
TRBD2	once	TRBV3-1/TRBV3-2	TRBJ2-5	TGTGCCAGCAGCCAATTCGCAGCGGGGGAAGAGACCCAGTACTTC	CASSQFAAGEETQYF
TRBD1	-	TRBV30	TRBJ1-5	TGTGCCTGGAGTTTCGGTGTGAAGGGGGCTCGATTGGTTCTAAATCAGCCCCAGCATTTT	CAWSFGVKGARLVLNQPQHF
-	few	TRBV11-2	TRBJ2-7	TGTGCCAGCGGGACACTTTCCTACGAGCAGTACTTC	CASGTLSYEQYF
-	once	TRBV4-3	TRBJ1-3	TGCGCCAGCAGCCAATCTACAGGGTCGGGAAACACCATATATTTT	CASSQSTGSGNTIYF
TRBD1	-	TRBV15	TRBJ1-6	TGTGCCACCAGCAGTAGGACAGGGGGTAATTCACCCCTCCACTTT	CATSSRTGGNSPLHF
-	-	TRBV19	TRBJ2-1	TGTGCCAGTACTAAGTCGGGATACAATGAGCAGTTCTTC	CASTKSGYNEQFF
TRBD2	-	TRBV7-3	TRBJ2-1	TGTGCCAGCAGCATTTCCGGGACTAGAAATGAGCAGTTCTTC	CASSISGTRNEQFF
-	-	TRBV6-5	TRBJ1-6	TGTGCCAGCAGTTTTTATGACAGAGATAATTCACCCCTCCACTTT	CASSFYDRDNSPLHF
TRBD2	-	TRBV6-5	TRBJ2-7	TGTGCCAGCGGACTAGCGGGAGGTTCCTACGAGCAGTACTTC	CASGLAGGSYEQYF
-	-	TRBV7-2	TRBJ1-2	TGTGCCAGCAGCTTAGTCCACGGGGACTATGGCTACACCTTC	CASSLVHGDYGYTF
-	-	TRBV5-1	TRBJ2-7	TGCGCCAGCAGCTTGGGCGAGGGCTACGAGCAGTACTTC	CASSLGEGYEQYF
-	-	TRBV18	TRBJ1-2	TGTGCCAGCTCACGAGAGACAGAGAACTATGGCTACACCTTC	CASSRETENYGYTF
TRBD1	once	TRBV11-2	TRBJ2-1	TGTGCCAGCAGCACGACGGACAGGGGGATGTATGAGCAGTTCTTC	CASSTTDRGMYEQFF
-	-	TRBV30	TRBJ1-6	TGTGCCTGGAGAAGGGGAAGGAATAATTCACCCCTCCACTTT	CAWRRGRNNSPLHF
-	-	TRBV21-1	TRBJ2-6	TGTGCCAGCAGCAAAGGGCTAGGGGCCAGTTATGGGGCCAACGTCCTGACTTTC	CASSKGLGASYGANVLTF
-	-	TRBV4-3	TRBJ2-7	TGCGCCAGCAGCCAAGGGTCAGGCTACTACGAGCAGTACTTC	CASSQGSGYYEQYF
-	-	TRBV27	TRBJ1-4	TGTGCCAGCAGTTTACAGCGGGGACAAGTAAAACTGTTTTTT	CASSLQRGQVKLFF
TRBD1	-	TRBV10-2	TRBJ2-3	TGCGCCAGCAGCCTAATTCGACAGGGTACGACAGATACGCAGTATTTT	CASSLIRQGTTDTQYF
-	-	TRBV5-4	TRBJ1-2	TGTGCCAGCAGCTTAAGGGGCGATGGCTACACCTTC	CASSLRGDGYTF
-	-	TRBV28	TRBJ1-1	TGTGCCAGCAGTTTATCAACGGCAGGGAACGCTGAAGCTTTCTTT	CASSLSTAGNAEAFF
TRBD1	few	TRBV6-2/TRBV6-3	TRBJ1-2	TGTGCCAGCAGCGAGGCAGGGGGAAGGGACTATGGCTACACCTTC	CASSEAGGRDYGYTF
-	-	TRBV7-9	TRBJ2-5	TGTGCCAGCAGCTTAGTCCCCGCCACAGGACAAGAGACCCAGTACTTC	CASSLVPATGQETQYF
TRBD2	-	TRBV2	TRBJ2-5	TGTGCCAGCAACCTTCTAGCGGGGGGAGGGGAGACCCAGTACTTC	CASNLLAGGGETQYF
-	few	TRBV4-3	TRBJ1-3	TGCGCCAGCAGCCAAGACGGCGGTCAAAGGAACACCATATATTTT	CASSQDGGQRNTIYF
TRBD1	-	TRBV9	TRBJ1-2	TGTGCCAGCAGCGTCGAACTCACAGGGGGCTACGATGGCTACACCTTC	CASSVELTGGYDGYTF
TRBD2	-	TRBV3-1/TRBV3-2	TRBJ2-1	TGTGCCAGCAGCCAACCTAGCGGGATGAGCTCCTACAATGAGCAGTTCTTC	CASSQPSGMSSYNEQFF